Sequencing of this T cell receptor beta chain was carried out in a study of T-cell memory formation after mild COVID-19. The V and J ends lost 11 bases and 5 bases respectively, with 13 bases between them. The CDR3 spans 12 residues. Germline loops: CDR1 LNHDA, CDR2 SQIVND (reference sequence). TCRdb processed the 5' RACE reads anew with MiXCR; each CDR3 protein has one entry. The table shows approximately 230,000 distinct CDR3 sequences, with less than 20% occurring only once. This clonotype originated in a man younger than 30 who had mild COVID-19 (a few samples of this study predate the infection). Cell type and time point are not known. Material: PBMCs or a T cell subset sorted from them (not recorded which). The chain joins TRBV19 to TRBJ1-5, with a tentative D call TRBD1 (5 bases). The CDR3 DNA is TGTGCCGGGGGGAAACCCCATCAGCCCCAGCATTTT. Translated, it gives CAGGKPHQPQHF.